A selection of T cell receptor beta chains follows, all from one sample in a study of blood T cell repertoires in COVID-19. The repertoire was sequenced with immunoSEQ multiplex PCR; TCRdb's copy has only in-frame clones and lacks some. The sample yields roughly 250,000 clones, about 88% seen once. The sequenced sample consisted of peripheral blood. These receptors were obtained from a woman aged 40 to 50 who had recovered from COVID-19. Both conserved end residues are part of each CDR3. D genes are given only for firm matches. The size field is filled for only some rows; it gives once, few, many or a size class.

CASSPQGDEQFF,TGTGCCAGCAGTCCACAGGGGGATGAGCAGTTCTTC,.,TRBJ2-1,TRBV6-5,TRBD1
CASRMWDSSYNSPLHF,TGTGCCAGCAGAATGTGGGACAGCTCCTATAATTCACCCCTCCACTTT,.,TRBJ1-6,TRBV28,TRBD1
CASSPDRSNQPQHF,TGCGCCAGCAGCCCAGACAGGAGCAATCAGCCCCAGCATTTT,.,TRBJ1-5,TRBV5-1,.
CASSIAKTSGIYNEQFF,TGTGCCAGCAGCATAGCTAAGACTAGCGGGATATACAATGAGCAGTTCTTC,.,TRBJ2-1,TRBV7-2,TRBD2
CASSPWTSGNTDTQYF,TGTGCCAGCTCACCCTGGACTAGCGGGAACACAGATACGCAGTATTTT,.,TRBJ2-3,TRBV18,TRBD2
CASSFSTAGSPLHF,TGTGCCAGCAGTTTTTCCACCGCCGGTTCACCCCTCCACTTT,few,TRBJ1-6,TRBV27,.
CAWSPGGNTEAFF,TGTGCCTGGAGCCCAGGGGGCAACACTGAAGCTTTCTTT,.,TRBJ1-1,TRBV30,TRBD1
CASSVQGGSLPGNTIYF,TGTGCCAGCAGCGTTCAAGGGGGATCGCTCCCTGGAAACACCATATATTTT,.,TRBJ1-3,TRBV9,.
CASSQSGTSSYNEQFF,TGCGCCAGCAGCCAGTCCGGGACTAGCTCCTACAATGAGCAGTTCTTC,.,TRBJ2-1,TRBV4-3,TRBD2
CASSFRHSNLKNIQYF,TGTGCCAGCAGCTTCCGACACAGCAATCTCAAAAACATTCAGTACTTC,few,TRBJ2-4,TRBV11-2,.
CASSFVDRASYNEQFF,TGCGCCAGCAGCTTTGTGGACAGGGCCTCCTACAATGAGCAGTTCTTC,.,TRBJ2-1,TRBV5-1,TRBD1
CASSYSTGGTTEAFF,TGTGCCAGCAGTTACTCGACTGGAGGAACCACTGAAGCTTTCTTT,.,TRBJ1-1,TRBV6-2/TRBV6-3,.
CASSQGDLAGGHGELFF,TGTGCCAGCAGCCAAGGAGACCTAGCGGGGGGGCACGGGGAGCTGTTTTTT,.,TRBJ2-2,TRBV3-1/TRBV3-2,TRBD2
CASSPHNNKEQFF,TGCGCCAGCAGCCCGCATAACAACAAGGAGCAGTTCTTC,.,TRBJ2-1,TRBV5-1,.
CASQEGGGGGYEQYF,TGTGCCAGCCAGGAGGGAGGCGGGGGTGGCTACGAGCAGTACTTC,.,TRBJ2-7,TRBV4-2,TRBD2
CASSFGTGTGDNEQFF,TGTGCCAGCAGCTTCGGCACCGGGACAGGGGACAATGAGCAGTTCTTC,few,TRBJ2-1,TRBV7-9,TRBD1
CASSQGTGLLSGNTIYF,TGCGCCAGCAGCCAAGGGACAGGACTACTCTCTGGAAACACCATATATTTT,.,TRBJ1-3,TRBV4-1,TRBD1
CASSERGGGQPNSPLHF,TGCGCCAGCAGTGAGCGAGGGGGGGGCCAACCTAATTCACCCCTCCACTTT,.,TRBJ1-6,TRBV10-1,.
CASSPTSGTSYEQYF,TGCGCCAGCAGCCCGACTAGCGGGACGTCCTACGAGCAGTACTTC,.,TRBJ2-7,TRBV5-1,TRBD2